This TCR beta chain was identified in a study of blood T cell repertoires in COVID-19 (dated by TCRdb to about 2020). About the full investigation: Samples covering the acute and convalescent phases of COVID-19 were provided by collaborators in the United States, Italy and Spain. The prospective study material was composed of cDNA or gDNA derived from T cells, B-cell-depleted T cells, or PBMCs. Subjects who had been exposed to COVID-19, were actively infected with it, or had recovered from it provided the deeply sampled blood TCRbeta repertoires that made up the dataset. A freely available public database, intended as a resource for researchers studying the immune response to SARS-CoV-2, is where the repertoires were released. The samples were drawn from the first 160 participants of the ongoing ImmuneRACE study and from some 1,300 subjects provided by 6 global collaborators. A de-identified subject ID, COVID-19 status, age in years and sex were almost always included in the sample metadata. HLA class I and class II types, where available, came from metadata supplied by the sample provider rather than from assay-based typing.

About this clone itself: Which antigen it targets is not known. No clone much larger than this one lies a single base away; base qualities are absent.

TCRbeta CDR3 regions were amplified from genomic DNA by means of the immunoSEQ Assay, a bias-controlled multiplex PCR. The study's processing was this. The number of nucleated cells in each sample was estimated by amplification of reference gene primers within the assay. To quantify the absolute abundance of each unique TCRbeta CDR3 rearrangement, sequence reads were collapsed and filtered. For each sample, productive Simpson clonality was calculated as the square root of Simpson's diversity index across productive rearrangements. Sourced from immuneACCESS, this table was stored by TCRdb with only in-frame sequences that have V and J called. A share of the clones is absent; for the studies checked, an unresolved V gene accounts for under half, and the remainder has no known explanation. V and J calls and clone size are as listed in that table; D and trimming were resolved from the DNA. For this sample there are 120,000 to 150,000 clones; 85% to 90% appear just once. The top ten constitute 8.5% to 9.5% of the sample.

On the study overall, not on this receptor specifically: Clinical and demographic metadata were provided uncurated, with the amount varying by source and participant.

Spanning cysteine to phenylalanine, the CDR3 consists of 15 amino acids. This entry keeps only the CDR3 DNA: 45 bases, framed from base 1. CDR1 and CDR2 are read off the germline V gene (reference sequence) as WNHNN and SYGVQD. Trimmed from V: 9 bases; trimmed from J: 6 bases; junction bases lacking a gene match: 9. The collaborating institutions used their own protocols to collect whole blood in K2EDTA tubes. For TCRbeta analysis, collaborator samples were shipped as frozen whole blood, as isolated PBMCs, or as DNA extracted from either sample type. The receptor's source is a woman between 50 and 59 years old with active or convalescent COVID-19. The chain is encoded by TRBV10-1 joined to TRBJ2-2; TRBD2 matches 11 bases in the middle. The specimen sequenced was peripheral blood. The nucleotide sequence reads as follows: TGCGCCAGTCCGACTAGCGGGATTTACGCCGGGGAGCTGTTTTTT. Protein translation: CASPTSGIYAGELFF.